Only a few counts were recorded for the clone carrying this T cell receptor beta chain. As yet, its antigen is unknown. MiXCR, applied by TCRdb to the 5' RACE reads, yields one record per CDR3 protein. There are around 250,000 distinct CDR3 sequences in the sample; roughly 15% occur only once, and around a fifth lies in the top ten. This record belongs to a study of T-cell memory formation after mild COVID-19. Notes on the study in general: In second-wave clones peaking day 37, SARS-CoV-2 specificity remained unconfirmed.

This CDR3 is built from 12 residues. Per the germline V gene, CDR1 is SGHVS and CDR2 is FNYEAQ. Trimming took off 6 bases at V and 7 bases at J, with 10 bases between the two ends. The receptor comes from a young man who had mild COVID-19 (a few samples of this study predate the infection). Cell type and time point are not known. The sample comprised PBMCs or a T cell subset sorted from them (not recorded which). V gene TRBV7-6 combines with J gene TRBJ2-1; D gene ambiguous. DNA of the CDR3: TGTGCCAGCAGTTCACTTCGGAATGAGCAGTTCTTC. Protein product: CASSSLRNEQFF.